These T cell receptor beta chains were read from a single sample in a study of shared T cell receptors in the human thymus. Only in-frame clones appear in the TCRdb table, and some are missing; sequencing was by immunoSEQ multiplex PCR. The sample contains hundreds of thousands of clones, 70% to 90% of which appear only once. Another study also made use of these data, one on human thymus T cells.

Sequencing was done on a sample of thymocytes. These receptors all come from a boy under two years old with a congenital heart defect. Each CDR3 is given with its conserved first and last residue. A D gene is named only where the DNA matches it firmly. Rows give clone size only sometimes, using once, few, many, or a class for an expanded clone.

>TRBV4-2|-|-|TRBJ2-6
CASSQEGRTAGGANVLTF
TGTGCCAGCAGCCAAGAAGGACGGACCGCGGGCGGGGCCAACGTCCTGACTTTC
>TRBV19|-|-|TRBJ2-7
CASSGNRDTQRPYEQYF
TGTGCCAGTAGTGGGAACCGGGACACCCAAAGACCTTACGAGCAGTACTTC
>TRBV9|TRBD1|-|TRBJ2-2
CASSVGPGPLQDRGGCTGELFF
TGTGCCAGCAGCGTAGGGCCGGGACCGCTACAGGACAGGGGGGGGTGCACCGGGGAGCTGTTTTTT
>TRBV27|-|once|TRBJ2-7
CASSKGTPMNEQYF
TGTGCCAGCAGCAAGGGGACTCCCATGAACGAGCAGTACTTC
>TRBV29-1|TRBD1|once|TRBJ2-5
CSVEEGTGPRTQYF
TGCAGCGTTGAAGAGGGGACAGGGCCTCGGACCCAGTACTTC
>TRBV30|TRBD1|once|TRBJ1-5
CAWSRTRQGRGNQPQHF
TGTGCCTGGAGCCGGACGAGACAGGGAAGGGGCAATCAGCCCCAGCATTTT
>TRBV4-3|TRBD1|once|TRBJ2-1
CASSQGRQGSYNEQFF
TGCGCCAGCAGCCAGGGACGACAGGGCTCCTACAATGAGCAGTTCTTC
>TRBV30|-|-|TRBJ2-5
CAWRRTGRTGQETQYF
TGTGCCTGGAGGAGGACCGGGAGAACTGGCCAAGAGACCCAGTACTTC
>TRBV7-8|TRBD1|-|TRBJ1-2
CASSRNVGDSRANYGYTF
TGTGCCAGCAGCCGGAATGTAGGGGACAGCCGCGCTAACTATGGCTACACCTTC
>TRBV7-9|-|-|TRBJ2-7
CASQVGGYEQYF
TGTGCCAGCCAAGTGGGCGGGTACGAGCAGTACTTC
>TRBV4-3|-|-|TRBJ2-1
CASSQDPGGGRGNEQFF
TGCGCCAGCAGCCAAGATCCGGGGGGCGGGAGAGGAAATGAGCAGTTCTTC
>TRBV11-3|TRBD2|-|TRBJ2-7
CASSLVTPAGGHEQYF
TGTGCCAGCAGCTTAGTGACCCCAGCGGGAGGTCACGAGCAGTACTTC
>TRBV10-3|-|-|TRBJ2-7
CAISETTGLHLEQYF
TGTGCCATCAGCGAGACAACAGGCCTCCACCTCGAGCAGTACTTC
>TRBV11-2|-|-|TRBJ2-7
CASSPPGSYEQYF
TGTGCCAGCAGCCCCCCGGGCTCCTACGAGCAGTACTTC
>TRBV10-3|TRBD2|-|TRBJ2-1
CAISTGGLAAESSYNEQFF
TGTGCCATCAGTACAGGGGGACTAGCGGCCGAGAGCTCCTACAATGAGCAGTTCTTC
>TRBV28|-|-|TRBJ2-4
CASRPRGRKNIQYF
TGTGCCAGCAGGCCGCGGGGGCGGAAAAACATTCAGTACTTC
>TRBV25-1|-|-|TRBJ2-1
CASSEAANAYNEQFF
TGTGCCAGCAGTGAAGCGGCCAACGCCTACAATGAGCAGTTCTTC
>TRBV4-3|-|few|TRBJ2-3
CASSPASGKADTQYF
TGCGCCAGCAGCCCTGCGAGCGGAAAGGCGGATACGCAGTATTTT
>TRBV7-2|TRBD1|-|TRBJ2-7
CASSLTTGFTYEQYF
TGTGCCAGCAGCTTAACGACAGGGTTCACCTACGAGCAGTACTTC
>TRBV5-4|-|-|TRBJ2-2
CASSSKPGAGELFF
TGTGCCAGCAGCTCCAAACCCGGGGCCGGGGAGCTGTTTTTT
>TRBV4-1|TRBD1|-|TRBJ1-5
CASSQDWTGGTQPQHF
TGCGCCAGCAGCCAAGATTGGACAGGGGGTACTCAGCCCCAGCATTTT
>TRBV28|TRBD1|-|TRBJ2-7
CASSRRRILRGEQYF
TGTGCCAGCAGTCGGAGACGGATCCTCAGGGGGGAGCAGTACTTC
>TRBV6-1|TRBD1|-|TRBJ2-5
CASSVRDRVSQETQYF
TGTGCCAGCAGTGTCCGGGACAGGGTAAGCCAAGAGACCCAGTACTTC
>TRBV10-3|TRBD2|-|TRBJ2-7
CASIPGLAGESYEQYF
TGTGCCTCAATCCCGGGACTAGCGGGAGAGTCCTACGAGCAGTACTTC
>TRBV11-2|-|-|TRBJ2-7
CASSPPRPGHPYEQYF
TGTGCCAGCAGCCCTCCTCGCCCGGGACACCCCTACGAGCAGTACTTC
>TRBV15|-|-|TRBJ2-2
CATSMGARDTGELFF
TGTGCCACCAGCATGGGAGCGAGGGACACCGGGGAGCTGTTTTTT
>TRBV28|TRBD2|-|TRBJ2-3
CASRMAGGPSTDTQYF
TGTGCCAGCAGGATGGCGGGAGGGCCGAGCACAGATACGCAGTATTTT
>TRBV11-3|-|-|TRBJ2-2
CASSLVVGSGGELFF
TGTGCCAGCAGCTTAGTCGTCGGGAGTGGCGGGGAGCTGTTTTTT
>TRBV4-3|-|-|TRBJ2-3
CASSRRGTLGTDTQYF
TGCGCCAGCAGCCGTCGCGGTACCCTCGGCACAGATACGCAGTATTTT
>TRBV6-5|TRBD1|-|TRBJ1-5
CASSSQGAQPQHF
TGTGCCAGCAGTTCACAGGGGGCTCAGCCCCAGCATTTT